One sample yielded the 30 T cell receptor beta chains listed below, sequenced in a study of CD8+CD57+ T cells in acquired aplastic anemia. CDR3 and TCR beta VDJ profiling relied on genomic DNA as the template. A single record per CDR3 protein comes from TCRdb applying MiXCR to the reads. Of 150,000 to 200,000 distinct CDR3 sequences in the sample, around 47% are singletons; the top ten hold 9.7%. Those patients picked for sequencing had displayed CD8+CD57+ cell expansion on flow cytometry. The material sequenced was sorted CD4+, CD8+, or CD8+CD57+ T cells (not recorded which) from PBMCs. Receptor source: a human donor with aplastic anemia.

Regarding this clonotype: One base away lies a much larger clone, so this may be a sequencing read error. The V call is TRBV9, the J call TRBJ1-3; D unclear. Germline V CDR1 and CDR2: SGDLS, YYNGEE. The CDR3 is 14 residues long. The DNA of the CDR3 is TGTGCCAACAGCGCAGAGGCCTCGGGAAACACCATATATTTT. The encoded protein is CANSAEASGNTIYF.

The V call is TRBV5-6, the J call TRBJ2-7, with TRBD2 matching over 7 bases. This CDR3 has 15 residues. Looked up from germline, CDR1 is SGHDT and CDR2 is YYEEEE. After removal of 0 bases from V and 3 bases from J, the junction contained 6 bases not matched to a gene. The DNA of the CDR3 is TGTGCCAGCAGCTTGGGCGGGGGTTACGTCTACGAGCAGTACTTC. Protein: CASSLGGGYVYEQYF.

The chain employs TRBV19 and TRBJ1-1, with 10 positions matching TRBD1. Germline lookup yields CDR1 LNHDA and CDR2 SQIVND (reference sequence). Germline trimming cut 4 bases from V and 4 bases from J; bases unmatched to any gene: 3. The CDR3 is made up of 14 amino acids. Here the CDR3 DNA reads TGTGCCAGTAGTAAGGACAGGGGGGGCACTGAAGCTTTCTTT. Encoded protein: CASSKDRGGTEAFF.

This clonotype was seen more than once but under ten times. The chain recombines TRBV15 with TRBJ2-7; D gene uncertain. The CDR3 length is 12 residues. Trimming left V 3 bases short and J 6 bases short, with 9 bases between. The germline V gene encodes CDR1 LNHNV and CDR2 YYDKDF (reference sequence). This CDR3 is CATSSRTGEQYF. CDR3 nucleotide sequence: TGTGCCACCAGCAGTAGAACGGGCGAGCAGTACTTC.

This clonotype was seen ten or more times. The chain recombines TRBV3-1 with TRBJ2-5; perhaps TRBD2 as D (5 bases). Per the germline V gene, CDR1 is LGHDT and CDR2 is YNNKEL (reference sequence). The CDR3 consists of 15 residues. Deletions cut 4 bases from V and 5 bases from J, with 17 bases between. As DNA, the CDR3 is TGTGCCAGCAGCCTTCGGACTCAGTTGCCGGAGACCCAGTACTTC. This codes for CASSLRTQLPETQYF.

This chain connects TRBV20-1 to TRBJ2-1, with a possible D match to TRBD2 (6 bases). V lost 0 bases and J 10 bases, leaving 10 bases between the germline ends. This CDR3 region has 12 residues. Germline V gives CDR1 DFQATT, CDR2 SNEGSKA (reference sequence). This chain's CDR3 is CSAREGRREQFF. DNA of the CDR3: TGCAGTGCTAGAGAGGGGAGGCGCGAGCAGTTCTTC.

DNA for the CDR3: TGTGCCATCAGTGAATACAATGAGCAGTTCTTC. It yields the protein CAISEYNEQFF. The genes are TRBV10-3 and TRBJ2-1; no clear D gene. The germline V and J ends were trimmed by 3 bases and 4 bases, with 1 base remaining between them. Per germline, CDR1 ENHRY and CDR2 SYGVKD. CDR3 length equals 11 residues.

This rearrangement joins TRBV6-2 or TRBV6-3 to TRBJ1-4; D uncertain. CDR1 and CDR2 (germline): MNHEY, SVGEGT. Trimming took off 0 bases at V and 8 bases at J, with 7 bases between the two ends. This CDR3 comprises 13 residues. DNA of the CDR3: TGTGCCAGCAGTTACTCTTCTGGAGAAAAACTGTTTTTT. Translated, it gives CASSYSSGEKLFF.

This clonotype was picked up many times. V and J are TRBV20-1 and TRBJ1-4; weak D call: TRBD1 (6 bases). The CDR3 consists of 12 residues. Germline V lookup: CDR1 DFQATT, CDR2 SNEGSKA (reference sequence). V lost 5 bases and J lost 5, with 9 bases in between. CDR3 nucleotides: TGCAGTGCTCCCGGGACAAATGAAAAACTGTTTTTT. This gives the protein CSAPGTNEKLFF.

This chain links TRBV5-6 with TRBJ2-5; D is ambiguous. CDR3 size: 14 residues. Germline V gene sequence: CDR1 SGHDT, CDR2 YYEEEE. V was cut by 0 bases and J by 4 bases, with 10 bases left in between. CDR3 nucleotide sequence: TGTGCCAGCAGCTTGGGTGGGATTGTAGAGACCCAGTACTTC. This codes for CASSLGGIVETQYF.

This clonotype was observed at least ten times. The gene calls are TRBV7-8 and TRBJ2-7, with D possibly being TRBD1 or TRBD2 (5 bases each). V was trimmed by 3 bases and J by 0 bases, leaving 9 bases between them. Germline loops: CDR1 SGHVS, CDR2 FQNEAQ. The CDR3 runs to 14 residues. CDR3 residues: CASSLGTASYEQYF. The CDR3 coding sequence is TGTGCCAGCAGCTTGGGGACGGCCTCCTACGAGCAGTACTTC.

The table lists this clonotype with many counts. The genes are TRBV7-9 and TRBJ2-7; D unclear. Trimming took 3 bases from V and 1 from J, leaving 1 base between them. This CDR3 is 11 amino acids long. Germline V gene sequence: CDR1 SEHNR, CDR2 FQNEAQ (reference sequence). The CDR3 spells CASSFSYEQYF. In nucleotides, the CDR3 is TGTGCCAGCAGCTTTTCCTACGAGCAGTACTTC.

This clonotype was seen at least ten times. The chain uses TRBV18 and TRBJ2-7; possibly TRBD2 for D (6 bases). The CDR3 contains 15 residues. Trimming removed 0 bases from V and 2 bases from J, with 11 bases in between. Germline CDR1 KGHSH, CDR2 LQKENI. The CDR3 sequence is CASSPPGAGPYEQYF. CDR3 nucleotides: TGTGCCAGCTCACCACCGGGAGCGGGCCCCTACGAGCAGTACTTC.

The genes are TRBV15 and TRBJ1-6; 7 nucleotides line up with TRBD1. Germline CDR1 and CDR2: LNHNV and YYDKDF (reference sequence). Trimming at V came to 1 base and at J to 6 bases, leaving 3 bases not matched to a gene. The CDR3 has 15 residues. The CDR3, as DNA: TGTGCCACCAGCAGAGGACAGGGCGGTAATTCACCCCTCCACTTT. Translation: CATSRGQGGNSPLHF.

J is TRBJ2-3 and V is TRBV20-1; the D is unclear. The CDR3 length is 13 residues. V was pared by 7 bases and J by 2 bases, with 13 bases between. Germline values: CDR1 DFQATT, CDR2 SNEGSKA (reference sequence). The CDR3 nucleotides read TGCAGTGTCTTGGAAGACCTCACAGATACGCAGTATTTT. Its translation is CSVLEDLTDTQYF.

The chain recombines TRBV30 with TRBJ2-7; 9 positions match TRBD1. This CDR3 is 13 amino acids long. The V and J ends lost 0 bases and 9 bases, in that order; junction bases with no gene match: 6. Germline CDR1 GTSNPN, CDR2 SVGIG (reference sequence). The CDR3 region has the DNA TGTGCCTGGAGTGTACAGGGGGCTTCGGTGCAGTACTTC. This codes for CAWSVQGASVQYF.

Of note for this clonotype: A junction end diverges from the germline sequence, so it may reflect a read error. This chain joins TRBV4-3 and TRBJ2-3, with TRBD2 as a possible D gene (5 bases). CDR1 LGHNA and CDR2 YSLEER come from the germline V gene. This CDR3 comprises 14 residues. CDR3 region: CANSQRLLTDTQYF. In DNA form, the CDR3 reads TGCGCCAACAGCCAACGACTACTCACAGATACGCAATATTTT.

This clonotype appeared many times. The chain joins TRBV20-1 to TRBJ2-1; 8 nucleotides agree with TRBD2. The CDR3 sequence is 16 residues long. With V trimmed by 6 bases and J by 0 bases, 10 bases remained unmatched. Per the germline V gene, CDR1 is DFQATT and CDR2 is SNEGSKA (reference sequence). The CDR3 DNA follows: TGCAGTGCCCGACGGACTAGCCCCCCCTCCTACAATGAGCAGTTCTTC. Its translation is CSARRTSPPSYNEQFF.

The chain recombines TRBV2 with TRBJ2-1; tentative D call: TRBD1 (6 bases). The CDR3 totals 13 residues. Trimming removed 3 bases at V and 10 bases at J, with 13 bases between. The germline V gene has CDR1 SNHLY and CDR2 FYNNEI. The CDR3 loop reads CASSDQGTGEQFF. The CDR3 DNA sequence: TGTGCCAGCAGTGACCAGGGGACGGGGGAGCAGTTCTTC.

This clonotype was seen many times. The chain joins TRBV7-2 to TRBJ2-5; the D gene is possibly TRBD1 (7 bases). The CDR3 runs 15 residues. The germline gives CDR1 SGHTA, CDR2 FQGNSA. V lost 5 bases and J lost 0, with 13 bases in between. CDR3 DNA: TGTGCCAGCAGCCCGCGGGGACAGCACCAAGAGACCCAGTACTTC. Residues: CASSPRGQHQETQYF.

The genes are TRBV15 and TRBJ2-7; TRBD1 is a possible D gene (6 bases). V lost 0 bases and J 2 bases, leaving 14 bases between the germline ends. This CDR3 comprises 16 residues. CDR1 and CDR2 from the germline V gene are LNHNV and YYDKDF (reference sequence). The CDR3 coding sequence is TGTGCCACCAGCAGAGATAAAGAGAACAGGGCCTACGAGCAGTACTTC. Protein: CATSRDKENRAYEQYF.

The rearrangement uses TRBV10-3 and TRBJ2-5; tentative D call: TRBD2 (6 bases). The CDR3 contains 13 residues. Germline V gene data show CDR1 as ENHRY and CDR2 as SYGVKD. V was trimmed by 6 bases and J by 4 bases, leaving 12 bases between them. The CDR3 bases are TGTGCCATCAGCCCCTCGGGACTAGAGACCCAGTACTTC. Translated: CAISPSGLETQYF.

This clonotype was picked up a small number of times. The chain carries TRBV7-2 and TRBJ1-1; D may be TRBD1 (6 bases). Germline lookup yields CDR1 SGHTA and CDR2 FQGNSA. V shed 5 bases and J shed 1 base, with 14 bases lying between them. CDR3 length equals 15 residues. The DNA for the CDR3 is TGTGCCAGCAGCGCCCGGGGGCGCGAGAACACTGAAGCTTTCTTT. Its protein product is CASSARGRENTEAFF. The variable domain in full, completed from reference TRBV7-2 and TRBJ1-1, reads GAGVSQSPSNKVTEKGKDVELRCDPISGHTALYWYRQSLGQGLEFLIYFQGNSAPDKSGLPSDRFSAERTGGSVSTLTIQRTQQEDSAVYLCASSARGRENTEAFFGQGTRLTVV.

This chain uses TRBV5-1 with TRBJ2-2; perhaps TRBD1 as D (6 bases). V dropped 0 bases and J dropped 7 bases, with 13 bases sitting between them. This CDR3 is 15 amino acids long. In germline, CDR1 is SGHRS, CDR2 YFSETQ. Written as DNA, the CDR3 is TGCGCCAGCAGCTTGGGGCTGGGGGCAGTCGGGGAGCTGTTTTTT. Amino acid sequence: CASSLGLGAVGELFF.

Comments on this clonotype: Because the CDR3 is missing its conserved closing phenylalanine or tryptophan, this is likely a read error. The chain employs TRBV5-4 and TRBJ2-7, with D unresolved. CDR1 SGHNT and CDR2 YYREEE come from the germline V gene (reference sequence). Deletions cut 2 bases from V and 5 bases from J, with 8 bases between. The CDR3 has 12 amino acids. CDR3 nucleotides: TGTGCCAGCAGCTTATCCCTGGACGAGCAGTACTCC. Its protein product is CASSLSLDEQYS.

CDR3: CASSQDWGTGHYEQYF. CDR3 DNA: TGTGCCAGCAGCCAAGATTGGGGGACAGGGCACTACGAGCAGTACTTC. This sequence joins TRBV3-1 and TRBJ2-7; 9 bases map to TRBD1. Trimming cost V 0 bases and J 3 bases; bases outside gene matches: 6. This CDR3 spans 16 amino acids. Germline values: CDR1 LGHDT, CDR2 YNNKEL (reference sequence).

In this sample, this clonotype turned up many times. V is TRBV7-8 and J is TRBJ1-2; D not resolved. Between the trimmed V and J ends, which lost 2 bases and 4 bases, there was a span of 14 bases. Looked up from germline, CDR1 is SGHVS and CDR2 is FQNEAQ. The CDR3 length is 15 residues. The CDR3 protein is CASSLSTGSSYGYTF. CDR3 DNA sequence: TGTGCCAGCAGCTTATCCACGGGTTCCAGCTATGGCTACACCTTC. The entire variable domain, with the rest obtained from reference TRBV7-8 and TRBJ1-2, is as follows: GAGVSQSPRYKVAKRGQDVALRCDPISGHVSLFWYQQALGQGPEFLTYFQNEAQLDKSGLPSDRFFAERPEGSVSTLKIQRTQQEDSAVYLCASSLSTGSSYGYTFGSGTRLTVV.

This clonotype was seen ten or more times. The genes are TRBV12-5 and TRBJ2-7; D may be TRBD1 (6 bases). Trimming removed 0 bases from V and 6 bases from J, with 18 bases in between. The CDR3 is 16 residues long. CDR1 and CDR2 (germline): LGHNT, FRNRAP. CDR3 in DNA: TGTGCTAGTGGTTTGGTAGTGGACAGACCCCTCGTCGAGCAGTACTTC. Translated: CASGLVVDRPLVEQYF.

This clonotype has a count of ten or more. The V gene is TRBV5-1, the J gene TRBJ2-7, with 8 bases matching TRBD2. This CDR3 is built from 15 residues. In germline, CDR1 is SGHRS, CDR2 YFSETQ. The J segment lost 2 bases and the V segment lost 4 bases, leaving 8 bases of the junction unmatched. Written as DNA, the CDR3 is TGCGCCAGCAGCCACCCAGCGGGAGACACCTACGAGCAGTACTTC. It encodes CASSHPAGDTYEQYF.

This clonotype occurred many times. The chain carries TRBV7-2 and TRBJ2-2; D is uncertain. V was cut by 7 bases and J by 5 bases, with 11 bases left in between. CDR1 is SGHTA and CDR2 is FQGNSA in the germline V gene. The CDR3 loop spans 13 amino acids. CDR3 sequence: CASTAWGTGELFF. CDR3 DNA: TGTGCCAGCACCGCCTGGGGTACCGGGGAGCTGTTTTTT.